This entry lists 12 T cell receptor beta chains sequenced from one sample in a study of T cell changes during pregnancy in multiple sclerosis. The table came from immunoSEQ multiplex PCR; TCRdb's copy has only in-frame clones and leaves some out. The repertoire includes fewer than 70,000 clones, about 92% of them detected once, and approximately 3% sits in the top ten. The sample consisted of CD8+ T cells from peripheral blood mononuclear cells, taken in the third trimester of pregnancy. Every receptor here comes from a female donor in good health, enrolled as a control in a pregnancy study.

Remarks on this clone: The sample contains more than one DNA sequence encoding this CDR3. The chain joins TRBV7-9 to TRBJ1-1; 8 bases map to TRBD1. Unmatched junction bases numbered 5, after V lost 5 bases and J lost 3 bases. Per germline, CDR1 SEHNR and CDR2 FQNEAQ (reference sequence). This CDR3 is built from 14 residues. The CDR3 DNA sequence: TGTGCCAGCAGCCTTGGACAGGGAGACACTGAAGCTTTCTTT. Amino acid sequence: CASSLGQGDTEAFF.

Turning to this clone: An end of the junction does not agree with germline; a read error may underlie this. The CDR3 is CASSYQGEATEAFF. For the CDR3, the DNA is TGTGCCAGCAGTTATCAGGGTGAGGCGACTGAAGCTTTTTTT. V usage is TRBV6-5 and J usage is TRBJ1-1; possible D gene TRBD1, 5 bases. Germline V gives CDR1 MNHEY, CDR2 SVGAGI. CDR3 length: 14 amino acids.

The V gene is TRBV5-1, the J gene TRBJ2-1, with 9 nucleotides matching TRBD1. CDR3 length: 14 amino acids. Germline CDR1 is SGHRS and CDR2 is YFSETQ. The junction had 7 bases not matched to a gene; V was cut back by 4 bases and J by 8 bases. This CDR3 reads CASSLTGGLDEQFF. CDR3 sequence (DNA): TGCGCCAGCAGCCTAACAGGGGGCTTAGATGAGCAGTTCTTC.

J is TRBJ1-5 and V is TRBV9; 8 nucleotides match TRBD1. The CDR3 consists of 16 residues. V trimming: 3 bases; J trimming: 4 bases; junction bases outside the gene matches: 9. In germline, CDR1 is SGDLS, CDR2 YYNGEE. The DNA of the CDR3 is TGTGCCAGCAGCGGCGTATTGGGACAGGAGAATCAGCCCCAGCATTTT. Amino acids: CASSGVLGQENQPQHF.

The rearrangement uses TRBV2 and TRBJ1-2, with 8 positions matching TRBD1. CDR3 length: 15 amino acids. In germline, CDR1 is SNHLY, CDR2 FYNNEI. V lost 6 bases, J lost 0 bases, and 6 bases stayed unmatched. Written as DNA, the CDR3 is TGTGCCAGCAGGGGACAGGTTACAGCTAACTATGGCTACACCTTC. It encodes CASRGQVTANYGYTF.

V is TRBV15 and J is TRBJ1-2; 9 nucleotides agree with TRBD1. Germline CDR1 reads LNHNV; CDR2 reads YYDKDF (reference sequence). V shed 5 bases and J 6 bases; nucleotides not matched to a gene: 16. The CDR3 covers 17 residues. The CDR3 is CATSESVGQGIEDGYTF. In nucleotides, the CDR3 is TGTGCCACCAGCGAGAGTGTTGGACAGGGGATAGAGGATGGCTACACCTTC.

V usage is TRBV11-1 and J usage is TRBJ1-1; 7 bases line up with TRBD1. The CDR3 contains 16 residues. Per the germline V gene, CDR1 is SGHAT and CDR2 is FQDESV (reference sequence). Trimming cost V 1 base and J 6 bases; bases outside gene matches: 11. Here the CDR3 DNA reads TGTGCCAGCAGCTTAGAATGGCAGGGGGGCAGGTCTGAAGCTTTCTTT. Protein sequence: CASSLEWQGGRSEAFF.

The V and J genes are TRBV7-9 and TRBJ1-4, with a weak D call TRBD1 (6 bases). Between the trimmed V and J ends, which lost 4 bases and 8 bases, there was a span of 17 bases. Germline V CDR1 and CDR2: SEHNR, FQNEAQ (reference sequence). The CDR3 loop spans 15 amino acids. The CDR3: CASSSRDIGREKLFF. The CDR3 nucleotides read TGTGCCAGCAGCTCCCGGGACATCGGGCGCGAAAAACTGTTTTTT.

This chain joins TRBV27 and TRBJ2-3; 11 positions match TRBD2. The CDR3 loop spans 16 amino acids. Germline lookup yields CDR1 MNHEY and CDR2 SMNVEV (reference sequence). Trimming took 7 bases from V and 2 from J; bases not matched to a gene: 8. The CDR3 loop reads CASTPSGGPITDTQYF. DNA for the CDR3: TGTGCCAGCACCCCTAGCGGGGGGCCCATCACAGATACGCAGTATTTT.

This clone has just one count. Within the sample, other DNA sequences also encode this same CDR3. The DNA of the CDR3 is TGTGCCAGCAGTGTCGGGGGTTACGAGCAGTACTTC. As protein: CASSVGGYEQYF. The chain has TRBV2 and TRBJ2-7, with TRBD2 as a possible D gene (6 bases). V was pared by 4 bases and J by 4 bases, with 8 bases between. The CDR3 runs to 12 residues. Germline V gene data show CDR1 as SNHLY and CDR2 as FYNNEI. Together with reference TRBV2 and TRBJ2-7, the CDR3 gives the full variable domain: EPEVTQTPSHQVTQMGQEVILRCVPISNHLYFYWYRQILGQKVEFLVSFYNNEISEKSEIFDDQFSVERPDGSNFTLKIRSTKLEDSAMYFCASSVGGYEQYFGPGTRLTVT.

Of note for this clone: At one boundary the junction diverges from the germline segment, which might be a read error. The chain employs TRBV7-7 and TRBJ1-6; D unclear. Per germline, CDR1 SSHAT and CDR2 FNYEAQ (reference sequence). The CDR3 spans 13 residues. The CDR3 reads CASSLGPNSPLHF. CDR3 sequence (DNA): TGTGCTAGCAGCCTCGGTCCTAATTCACCCCTCCACTTT.

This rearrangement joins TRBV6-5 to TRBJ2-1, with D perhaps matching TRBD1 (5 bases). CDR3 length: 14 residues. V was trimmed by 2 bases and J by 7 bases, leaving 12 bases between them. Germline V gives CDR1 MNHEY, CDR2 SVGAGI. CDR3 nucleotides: TGTGCCAGCAGTTACACAGGCCTAACTAATGAGCAGTTCTTC. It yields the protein CASSYTGLTNEQFF.